The entry below describes one T cell receptor (beta chain). Its specificity is unknown. The data derive from a study of Ad26.COV2.S vaccination and SARS-CoV-2 variants. Points from the study as a whole: The TCR breadth and depth analyses may have produced an underestimate of total T cell responses.

Sequencing used immunoSEQ multiplex PCR; TCRdb keeps in-frame clones, though not all of them. The table shows about 680,000 clones, with about 89% occurring only once. The sample's treatment: some 20 received Ad26.COV2.S at low or high dose, single or two shots; 5 received placebo; per-sample allocation not given. The samples were gathered on day 63 after the first injection of vaccine or placebo. Germline V gives CDR1 KGHDR, CDR2 SFDVKD. V shed 7 bases and J shed 6 bases, with 8 bases lying between them. The CDR3 loop spans 12 amino acids. V is TRBV24-1 and J is TRBJ2-2; D is uncertain. The sequenced sample was peripheral blood, obtained in a trial of Ad26.COV2.S vaccine versus placebo. The receptor was isolated from a person aged 18 to 59 who received the Ad26.COV2.S COVID-19 vaccine or a placebo. The CDR3 nucleotides are TGTGCCACCAGCCGTCGCCCCGGGGAGCTGTTTTTT. Translated, it gives CATSRRPGELFF.